What follows are 29 T cell receptor beta chains derived from one specimen sequenced in a study of OX40 agonist ivuxolimab in advanced cancers. TCRdb's table, derived via immunoSEQ multiplex PCR, lists solely in-frame clones and lacks some. Found here are about 49,000 clones, approximately 79% of them singletons; the top ten hold more than 1.5%. The sample here was CD4+ or CD8+ T cells sorted from blood, taken in a trial of the OX40 agonist ivuxolimab. Receptor source: an adult with an advanced solid tumor such as melanoma, head and neck, liver or kidney cancer.

The chain has TRBV4-3 and TRBJ1-1; no clear D. V was cut by 1 base and J by 5 bases, with 17 bases left in between. The CDR3 is made up of 16 amino acids. Germline V gene sequence: CDR1 LGHNA, CDR2 YSLEER. The CDR3 DNA follows: TGCGCCAGCAGCCAAGGGAGCGCCGTAGAGAGGACTGAAGCTTTCTTT. It encodes CASSQGSAVERTEAFF.

The V gene is TRBV5-8, the J gene TRBJ1-6, with D tentatively TRBD1 (6 bases). V lost 4 bases, J lost 10 bases, and 12 bases lay in between. The CDR3 extends over 13 amino acids. CDR1 is SGHTS and CDR2 is YDEGEE in the germline V gene. CDR3 nucleotide sequence: TGTGCCAGCAGCCTCGGGACAAACTCACCCCTCCACTTT. Protein product: CASSLGTNSPLHF.

The J gene is TRBJ2-7, the V gene TRBV7-8; D might be TRBD1 or TRBD2, each matching 5 bases. Per the germline V gene, CDR1 is SGHVS and CDR2 is FQNEAQ. V lost 3 bases, J lost 5 bases, and 11 bases lay in between. The length of the CDR3 is 13 residues. CDR3 sequence reads: CASSLSRDHEQYF. The CDR3, as DNA: TGTGCCAGCAGCTTGTCCAGGGACCACGAGCAGTACTTC.

The CDR3 protein is CALDGGYFGNTIYF. CDR3 DNA sequence: TGTGCCCTGGACGGGGGATACTTTGGAAACACCATATATTTT. The chain links TRBV30 to TRBJ1-3, with D perhaps matching TRBD1 (5 bases). The CDR3 is made up of 14 amino acids. The germline CDR1 and CDR2 sequences are GTSNPN and SVGIG (reference sequence). Trimming shortened V by 8 bases and J by 3 bases, and 17 bases separated the two germline ends.

The chain links TRBV5-1 to TRBJ2-7, with a tentative D call TRBD2 (5 bases). There are 14 residues in the CDR3. Germline lookup yields CDR1 SGHRS and CDR2 YFSETQ. Trimming shortened V by 0 bases and J by 2 bases, and 9 bases separated the two germline ends. CDR3 bases: TGCGCCAGCAGCTTGGGGGAGACCGCCTACGAGCAGTACTTC. It yields the protein CASSLGETAYEQYF.

The V call is TRBV18, the J call TRBJ2-7, with a tentative D call TRBD1 (6 bases). V was pared by 3 bases and J by 1 base, with 10 bases between. Looked up from germline, CDR1 is KGHSH and CDR2 is LQKENI. The length of the CDR3 is 14 residues. The CDR3 sequence is CASSPLQGSYEQYF. The CDR3 region has the DNA TGTGCCAGCTCACCTTTACAGGGTTCCTACGAGCAGTACTTC.

J is TRBJ2-5 and V is TRBV2, with D hard to call. CDR3 length: 12 residues. The germline gives CDR1 SNHLY, CDR2 FYNNEI. With 5 bases removed from V and 5 bases from J, the gap between germline ends came to 9 bases. CDR3 sequence: CASSWLMETQYF. The CDR3 DNA follows: TGTGCCAGCAGTTGGCTAATGGAGACCCAGTACTTC.

The genes are TRBV19 and TRBJ2-5, with 9 bases matching TRBD2. CDR1 LNHDA and CDR2 SQIVND come from the germline V gene (reference sequence). V was clipped by 5 bases and J by 5 bases; unmatched bases: 12. This CDR3 comprises 16 residues. Here the CDR3 reads CASSPREGGREETQYF. CDR3 DNA: TGTGCCAGTAGTCCGCGAGAAGGCGGGAGGGAGGAGACCCAGTACTTC.

The chain has TRBV28 and TRBJ1-5; D not certain. Trimming took off 2 bases at V and 10 bases at J, with 9 bases between the two ends. CDR1 and CDR2 from the germline V gene are MDHEN and SYDVKM. The length of the CDR3 is 12 residues. DNA for the CDR3: TGTGCCAGCAGTTTAAGGGTTGGACCCCAGCATTTT. Its translation is CASSLRVGPQHF.

The chain couples TRBV5-1 to TRBJ2-5; possible D gene TRBD2, 6 bases. Trimming stripped 0 bases from V and 6 bases from J, with 15 bases between. The length of the CDR3 is 15 residues. Germline values: CDR1 SGHRS, CDR2 YFSETQ. The CDR3 coding sequence is TGCGCCAGCAGCTTGGACCCCGGGGGATTACAGACCCAGTACTTC. Translation: CASSLDPGGLQTQYF.

CDR3 sequence: CASSPQTVGGYEQYF. For the CDR3, the DNA is TGCGCCAGCAGCCCTCAAACAGTGGGAGGGTACGAGCAGTACTTC. The chain is built from TRBV4-1 and TRBJ2-5; 7 positions match TRBD2. The J call could be wrong; TRBJ2-7 is a better fit for the DNA end. The germline gives CDR1 MGHRA, CDR2 YSYEKL. The CDR3 is made up of 15 amino acids.

V gene TRBV27 combines with J gene TRBJ1-5; D is possibly TRBD1 (5 bases). The CDR3 is made up of 16 amino acids. V lost 1 base and J 0 bases, leaving 10 bases between the germline ends. Germline V gene lookup returns CDR1 MNHEY and CDR2 SMNVEV (reference sequence). In DNA, the CDR3 is TGTGCCAGCAGTTTATGGGGCAGGAATAGCAATCAGCCCCAGCATTTT. Encoded protein: CASSLWGRNSNQPQHF.

The chain links TRBV2 to TRBJ2-3, with D unresolved. CDR1 is SNHLY and CDR2 is FYNNEI in the germline V gene. V lost 5 bases and J lost 0, with 6 bases in between. This CDR3 has 13 residues. The CDR3 loop reads CASSTTSTDTQYF. Here the CDR3 DNA reads TGTGCCAGCAGTACCACTAGCACAGATACGCAGTATTTT.

The chain employs TRBV4-3 and TRBJ2-7; possible D gene TRBD2, 6 bases. Germline lookup yields CDR1 LGHNA and CDR2 YSLEER. The V end was cut by 0 bases, the J end by 4 bases, with 13 bases between. The CDR3 loop spans 15 amino acids. CDR3 sequence reads: CASSQDAMGGYEQYF. CDR3 in DNA: TGCGCCAGCAGCCAAGATGCGATGGGGGGATACGAGCAGTACTTC.

The chain is built from TRBV6-5 and TRBJ1-6; D ambiguous. V lost 7 bases and J lost 6, with 16 bases in between. CDR1 is MNHEY and CDR2 is SVGAGI in the germline V gene. CDR3 size: 15 residues. In nucleotides, the CDR3 is TGTGCCAGCATGGACGATGAGGGCGGTAATTCACCCCTCCACTTT. This codes for CASMDDEGGNSPLHF.

This chain links TRBV4-2 with TRBJ2-7; TRBD1 aligns across 9 bases. Trimming cost V 3 bases and J 5 bases; bases outside gene matches: 8. Germline CDR1 reads LGHNA; CDR2 reads YNFKEQ. This CDR3 region has 15 residues. CDR3 sequence reads: CASSQGTGSFHEQYF. The CDR3 DNA is TGTGCCAGCAGCCAGGGGACAGGGTCATTCCACGAGCAGTACTTC.

The rearrangement uses TRBV7-8 and TRBJ2-7; possibly TRBD2 for D (6 bases). V lost 7 bases, J lost 7 bases, and 26 bases lay in between. The germline V gene has CDR1 SGHVS and CDR2 FQNEAQ. The CDR3 has 16 residues. CDR3 sequence reads: CASTPHGGRPLVEQYF. CDR3 in DNA: TGTGCCAGCACCCCCCATGGGGGGAGACCGTTGGTAGAGCAGTACTTC.

DNA of the CDR3: TGTGCCAGCAGCTTGAGGGAGACCCAGTACTTC. Protein product: CASSLRETQYF. The chain recombines TRBV5-6 with TRBJ2-5, with D unclear. V lost 1 base, J lost 5 bases, and 3 bases lay in between. The CDR3 contains 11 residues. In germline, CDR1 is SGHDT, CDR2 YYEEEE. Full variable domain (outside the CDR3, taken from reference TRBV5-6 and TRBJ2-5): DAGVTQSPTHLIKTRGQQVTLRCSPKSGHDTVSWYQQALGQGPQFIFQYYEEEERQRGNFPDRFSGHQFPNYSSELNVNALLLGDSALYLCASSLRETQYFGPGTRLLVL.

This clone was counted only a few times. J is TRBJ1-6 and V is TRBV5-4; D possibly corresponds to TRBD1 (6 bases). V was shortened by 5 bases and J by 7 bases, with 22 bases between the two germline ends. The CDR3 sequence is 17 residues long. The V gene's germline CDR1 is SGHNT and CDR2 YYREEE (reference sequence). The CDR3 is CASSSRGRGGRNSPLHF. DNA of the CDR3: TGTGCCAGCAGTTCAAGGGGCAGGGGCGGTCGGAATTCACCCCTCCACTTT.

V is TRBV25-1 and J is TRBJ2-2; TRBD1 matches at 8 bases. Per the germline V gene, CDR1 is MGHDK and CDR2 is SYGVNS. This CDR3 has 17 amino acids. V shed 5 bases, J shed 3 bases, and the junction held 11 bases outside the gene matches. The CDR3 loop is CASSPSSGGEDTGELFF. The DNA for the CDR3 is TGTGCCAGCAGTCCTTCTTCAGGGGGCGAGGACACCGGGGAGCTGTTTTTT.

The rearrangement links TRBV5-1 to TRBJ1-2, with D unresolved. V shed 0 bases and J shed 6 bases, with 6 bases lying between them. Germline-derived CDR1 and CDR2 are SGHRS and YFSETQ. This CDR3 comprises 12 residues. This chain's CDR3 is CASSLEFHGYTF. For the CDR3, the DNA is TGCGCCAGCAGCTTGGAATTCCATGGCTACACCTTC.

This chain uses TRBV12-5 with TRBJ2-5; 11 positions match TRBD2. CDR3 length: 16 residues. Looked up from germline, CDR1 is LGHNT and CDR2 is FRNRAP. V lost 4 bases to trimming and J lost 5 bases; unmatched junction nucleotides: 9. DNA for the CDR3: TGTGCTAGTGGTTGGACCGGGACTAGCGGACAGGAGACCCAGTACTTC. This gives the protein CASGWTGTSGQETQYF.

J is TRBJ2-1 and V is TRBV5-3; TRBD2 matches 9 bases. TRBV5-3 is an ORF for which the function is uncertain. The CDR3 totals 16 residues. Trimming cost V 2 bases and J 6 bases; bases outside gene matches: 9. The CDR3 region is CARSFAGREGPNEQFF. The CDR3 DNA sequence: TGTGCCAGAAGCTTTGCCGGGCGGGAGGGCCCCAATGAGCAGTTCTTC.

This clone was counted only a few times. The chain couples TRBV19 to TRBJ1-5; 7 nucleotides match TRBD1. The germline V gene encodes CDR1 LNHDA and CDR2 SQIVND (reference sequence). CDR3 length: 13 amino acids. V lost 11 bases and J lost 0; bases outside the gene matches: 4. CDR3 sequence: CAGGQSSNQPQHF. The CDR3, as DNA: TGTGCCGGGGGACAGAGTAGCAATCAGCCCCAGCATTTT. Complete variable domain (other parts from reference TRBV19 and TRBJ1-5): DGGITQSPKYLFRKEGQNVTLSCEQNLNHDAMYWYRQDPGQGLRLIYYSQIVNDFQKGDIAEGYSVSREKKESFPLTVTSAQKNPTAFYLCAGGQSSNQPQHFGDGTRLSIL.

The chain combines TRBV4-1 with TRBJ2-3, with 7 bases aligning to TRBD1. The J segment lost 4 bases and the V segment lost 4 bases, leaving 17 bases of the junction unmatched. The CDR3 is 18 residues long. Germline V gives CDR1 MGHRA, CDR2 YSYEKL. In DNA form, the CDR3 reads TGCGCCAGCAGCCCCCCTCGGACAGGTCGTTTCCTGGCAGATACGCAGTATTTT. This translates into CASSPPRTGRFLADTQYF.

V gene TRBV6-6 combines with J gene TRBJ2-7; D call uncertain. Trimming removed 4 bases from V and 1 base from J, with 8 bases in between. Germline V gives CDR1 MNHNY, CDR2 SVGAGI (reference sequence). CDR3 length equals 13 residues. The chain's CDR3 is CASSSPRSYEQYF. CDR3 nucleotide sequence: TGTGCCAGCAGTTCGCCAAGATCCTACGAGCAGTACTTC.

This chain uses TRBV19 with TRBJ1-5, with a tentative D call TRBD1 (6 bases). From germline, CDR1 is LNHDA and CDR2 SQIVND (reference sequence). Trimming shortened V by 5 bases and J by 1 base, and 9 bases separated the two germline ends. This CDR3 has 14 residues. The CDR3 protein is CASSPQGSNQPQHF. CDR3 DNA: TGTGCCAGTAGTCCCCAGGGGAGCAATCAGCCCCAGCATTTT.

This rearrangement joins TRBV2 to TRBJ2-7, with D unresolved. This CDR3 is built from 12 residues. Germline values: CDR1 SNHLY, CDR2 FYNNEI. V was trimmed by 2 bases and J by 4 bases, leaving 6 bases between them. The CDR3 loop reads CASSESRYEQYF. For the CDR3, the DNA is TGTGCCAGCAGTGAAAGCCGATACGAGCAGTACTTC.

J is TRBJ2-1 and V is TRBV28, with a possible D match to TRBD2 (6 bases). In germline, CDR1 is MDHEN, CDR2 SYDVKM. V was pared by 8 bases and J by 9 bases, with 17 bases between. The CDR3 runs to 13 residues. The CDR3 loop is CASFNRAGSEQFF. CDR3 nucleotides: TGTGCCAGCTTCAATCGTGCCGGGAGTGAGCAGTTCTTC.